This T cell receptor beta chain was found in a study of vaccination and CD4 T cells after COVID-19. With the Oncomine TCR Beta short-read assay, DNA from cultured CD4+ T cells was sequenced. MiXCR, run by TCRdb on the PCR reads, gives a single entry per CDR3 protein. This repertoire shows about 18,000 distinct CDR3 sequences, just over 70% found once; its top ten account for 15% to 20%. Treatment meaning: approximately nine-day PBMC culture with coronavirus spike peptide pools or control peptides (ViraFEST assay). In regard to this clonotype: Its antigen remains unidentified.

Germline V gene data show CDR1 as SGHVS and CDR2 as FQNEAQ. The V and J ends lost 1 base and 8 bases respectively, with 8 bases between them. This CDR3 contains 12 residues. The chain employs TRBV7-8 and TRBJ1-1; possibly TRBD1 for D (5 bases). The specimen was CD4+ T cells from blood, cultured in vitro. The origin of this receptor is a human donor who had recovered from COVID-19. Here the CDR3 reads CASSLDRGEAFF. The DNA of the CDR3 is TGTGCCAGCAGCTTAGACCGGGGGGAAGCTTTCTTT.